Below, 22 T cell receptor beta chains from the same sample are listed, as sequenced in a study of cytotoxic CD8 clonotypes in ibrutinib-treated CLL. The table came from immunoSEQ multiplex PCR; TCRdb's copy has only in-frame clones and leaves some out. Among nearly 300,000 clones listed, more than 70% were seen once. The sequencing here drew on PBMCs, taken at disease progression, from a patient treated with ibrutinib. These TCRs come from a human donor with chronic lymphocytic leukemia.

In DNA form, the CDR3 reads TGTGCCAGCATCCCGGGGGGGGCTTCCTACGAGCAGTACTTC. Amino acid sequence: CASIPGGASYEQYF. V and J are TRBV28 and TRBJ2-7, with 8 bases lining up with TRBD2. CDR1 is MDHEN, CDR2 SYDVKM, per germline. This CDR3 has 14 residues. V lost 7 bases and J lost 1; bases outside the gene matches: 6.

The chain recombines TRBV7-8 with TRBJ2-5, with D tentatively TRBD1 (5 bases). V lost 3 bases and J lost 2, with 10 bases in between. The V gene's germline CDR1 is SGHVS and CDR2 FQNEAQ. The CDR3 loop spans 14 amino acids. The CDR3 loop reads CASSFWQGQETQYF. The CDR3, as DNA: TGTGCCAGCAGCTTTTGGCAGGGACAAGAGACCCAGTACTTC.

The rearrangement joins TRBV18 to TRBJ2-3; D call uncertain. The germline V and J ends were trimmed by 3 bases and 5 bases, with 9 bases remaining between them. Germline V gene lookup returns CDR1 KGHSH and CDR2 LQKENI. The CDR3 has 13 residues. CDR3 sequence: CASSPPRRDTQYF. The CDR3 bases are TGTGCCAGCTCACCTCCTAGGCGAGATACGCAGTATTTT.

J is TRBJ2-6 and V is TRBV28; TRBD1 might be the D (6 bases). V shed 5 bases and J shed 2 bases, with 16 bases lying between them. This CDR3 contains 17 residues. Looked up from germline, CDR1 is MDHEN and CDR2 is SYDVKM. The CDR3 loop reads CASSNPTGKTGANVLTF. The CDR3 DNA reads TGTGCCAGCAGTAACCCAACAGGGAAAACTGGGGCCAACGTCCTGACTTTC.

The V and J genes are TRBV7-2 and TRBJ2-7; 7 nucleotides line up with TRBD2. The CDR3 is 13 residues long. V lost 5 bases and J lost 3; bases outside the gene matches: 4. Germline V gives CDR1 SGHTA, CDR2 FQGNSA. This chain's CDR3 is CASSPGLRYEQYF. CDR3 DNA: TGTGCCAGCAGCCCGGGACTACGCTACGAGCAGTACTTC.

CDR3 loop: CASSLTGAAYNEQFF. The CDR3 DNA follows: TGTGCCAGCAGTTTAACGGGTGCGGCCTACAATGAGCAGTTCTTC. V is TRBV28 and J is TRBJ2-1; D gene uncertain. Between the trimmed V and J ends, which lost 2 bases and 2 bases, there was a span of 10 bases. Germline values: CDR1 MDHEN, CDR2 SYDVKM. The CDR3 loop spans 15 amino acids.

This clone occurred once. The chain uses TRBV28 and TRBJ1-2; possible D gene TRBD1, 6 bases. Germline CDR1 is MDHEN and CDR2 is SYDVKM. This CDR3 contains 14 residues. V shed 6 bases and J shed 7 bases, with 18 bases lying between them. The CDR3 DNA reads TGTGCCAGCAGCACCTCCGGGACACCGGTTGGCTACACCTTC. It encodes CASSTSGTPVGYTF.

This clone occurred a few times. This sequence joins TRBV6-5 and TRBJ2-7; 7 nucleotides line up with TRBD2. The CDR3 totals 16 residues. Trimming took 0 bases from V and 2 from J; bases not matched to a gene: 7. Germline V CDR1 and CDR2: MNHEY, SVGAGI. The CDR3 DNA sequence: TGTGCCAGCAGTTACTCCGCTAGCGGAGCTGCCTACGAGCAGTACTTC. Amino acids: CASSYSASGAAYEQYF.

The chain is built from TRBV7-3 and TRBJ1-6; 7 nucleotides match TRBD1. The length of the CDR3 is 15 residues. V dropped 1 base and J dropped 6; count of bases not matched to a gene: 3. Germline CDR1 is SGHTA and CDR2 is FQGTGA. The CDR3, as DNA: TGTGCCAGCAGCTTAAAGGGGGCGGGTAATTCACCCCTCCACTTT. Its protein is CASSLKGAGNSPLHF.

The chain links TRBV11-2 to TRBJ2-7; D might be TRBD1 or TRBD2, each matching 5 bases. CDR1 and CDR2 from the germline V gene are SGHAT and FQNNGV. This CDR3 is built from 13 residues. V was clipped by 6 bases and J by 8 bases, with 17 bases between them. The CDR3 bases are TGTGCCAGCAGACGACTACAGGATACGAAGCAGTACTTC. It specifies CASRRLQDTKQYF.

This chain connects TRBV7-4 to TRBJ2-3; 11 bases agree with TRBD1. The germline gives CDR1 SGHVT, CDR2 SQSDAQ. There are 18 residues in the CDR3. V lost 1 base and J lost 2; bases outside the gene matches: 8. The CDR3: CASSLGGTGGRYTDTQYF. The CDR3 region has the DNA TGTGCCAGCAGCTTAGGAGGGACAGGGGGTCGTTACACAGATACGCAGTATTTT.

The CDR3 loop reads CASSHLTGSNIQYF. CDR3 coding DNA: TGCGCCAGCAGCCACCTGACAGGGTCGAACATTCAGTACTTC. V gene TRBV4-1 combines with J gene TRBJ2-4, with 7 bases fitting TRBD1. The CDR3 has 14 residues. Germline-derived CDR1 and CDR2 are MGHRA and YSYEKL. V shed 3 bases and J 7 bases; nucleotides not matched to a gene: 6.

J is TRBJ2-1 and V is TRBV5-1, with TRBD2 matching 7 bases. V lost 4 bases to trimming and J lost 2 bases; unmatched junction nucleotides: 9. The CDR3 is 16 amino acids. The germline V gene encodes CDR1 SGHRS and CDR2 YFSETQ. The CDR3 spells CASSPAGLNPYNEQFF. In DNA form, the CDR3 reads TGCGCCAGCAGCCCAGCGGGACTTAATCCCTACAATGAGCAGTTCTTC.

The rearrangement joins TRBV2 to TRBJ1-5, with 9 bases lining up with TRBD1. Trimming removed 6 bases from V and 0 bases from J; junction bases left unmatched: 9. Germline CDR1 SNHLY, CDR2 FYNNEI. CDR3 length equals 17 residues. CDR3 region: CASRVDRGQYSNQPQHF. CDR3 sequence (DNA): TGTGCCAGCAGGGTGGACAGGGGTCAATATAGCAATCAGCCCCAGCATTTT.

V and J are TRBV2 and TRBJ2-7; D is uncertain. CDR1 and CDR2 (germline): SNHLY, FYNNEI. CDR3 length: 13 residues. Trimming left V 10 bases short and J 1 base short, with 14 bases between. In DNA, the CDR3 is TGTGCCACCAAGATGGACCAATCCTACGAGCAGTACTTC. It translates to CATKMDQSYEQYF.

The chain carries TRBV18 and TRBJ2-5, with 7 bases lining up with TRBD2. Germline loops: CDR1 KGHSH, CDR2 LQKENI. This CDR3 is 15 amino acids long. The ends lost 3 bases at V and 3 bases at J; junction bases unmatched: 7. In DNA, the CDR3 is TGTGCCAGCTCACCTCGCAGACTAGCCGAAGAGACCCAGTACTTC. It encodes CASSPRRLAEETQYF.

The rearrangement links TRBV7-6 to TRBJ2-7; a possible D gene is TRBD1 (6 bases). The CDR3 is made up of 15 amino acids. V was shortened by 0 bases and J by 4 bases, with 13 bases between the two germline ends. The germline gives CDR1 SGHVS, CDR2 FNYEAQ. The DNA for the CDR3 is TGTGCCAGCAGCTTAGCCCCAGGGGCTGGTTACGAGCAGTACTTC. This encodes CASSLAPGAGYEQYF. Using reference TRBV7-6 and TRBJ2-7 for the parts outside the CDR3, the full variable domain is GAGVSQSPRYKVTKRGQDVALRCDPISGHVSLYWYRQALGQGPEFLTYFNYEAQQDKSGLPNDRFSAERPEGSISTLTIQRTEQRDSAMYRCASSLAPGAGYEQYFGPGTRLTVT.

The chain is built from TRBV5-8 and TRBJ2-4; 15 bases are shared with TRBD2. Trimming removed 3 bases from V and 2 bases from J; junction bases left unmatched: 6. This CDR3 spans 18 amino acids. In germline, CDR1 is SGHTS, CDR2 YDEGEE. The CDR3 spells CASSSGLAGGPTKNIQYF. The CDR3 DNA reads TGTGCCAGCAGCTCAGGACTAGCGGGGGGGCCGACCAAAAACATTCAGTACTTC.

The rearrangement links TRBV7-8 to TRBJ1-4; D not certain. This CDR3 region has 16 residues. Trimming removed 5 bases from V and 11 bases from J, with 24 bases in between. Germline CDR1 is SGHVS and CDR2 is FQNEAQ. The CDR3 coding sequence is TGTGCCAGCAGCGCACGGCCCGACGGGGTCGTGATGAAACTGTTTTTT. This sequence encodes CASSARPDGVVMKLFF.

This clone has just one count. The chain uses TRBV29-1 and TRBJ2-5, with 13 bases fitting TRBD2. Per the germline V gene, CDR1 is SQVTM and CDR2 is ANQGSEA. The CDR3 is 13 amino acids. V lost 7 bases and J lost 5; bases outside the gene matches: 4. CDR3 amino acids: CSERLAGGETQYF. CDR3 DNA sequence: TGCAGCGAGCGACTAGCGGGAGGTGAGACCCAGTACTTC.

The chain combines TRBV18 with TRBJ1-2, with unresolved D. The CDR3 totals 14 residues. Germline values: CDR1 KGHSH, CDR2 LQKENI. Deletions cut 1 base from V and 5 bases from J, with 11 bases between. DNA of the CDR3: TGTGCCAGCTCACCACTGTCGGCCCTATATGGCTACACCTTC. It translates to CASSPLSALYGYTF.

This chain links TRBV10-3 with TRBJ1-1; 8 bases map to TRBD1. CDR3 length: 13 amino acids. With 10 bases clipped from V and 5 bases from J, the junction kept 9 bases outside the gene matches. Per germline, CDR1 ENHRY and CDR2 SYGVKD. CDR3 coding DNA: TGTGCCACCCGGACAGGGTCTATTACTGAAGCTTTCTTT. This translates into CATRTGSITEAFF.